This TCR beta chain derives from a study of blood T cell repertoires in COVID-19. TCRdb's table, derived via immunoSEQ multiplex PCR, lists solely in-frame clones and lacks some. This sample has hundreds of thousands of clones, with about four fifths found just once. The CDR3 extends over 15 amino acids. Germline V gives CDR1 MDHEN, CDR2 SYDVKM. Losses at the gene ends were 3 bases for V and 6 bases for J; bases not matched to a gene: 5. The chain couples TRBV28 to TRBJ2-3, with 11 nucleotides matching TRBD2. This clonotype was obtained from a man of 80 years or more with acute or convalescent COVID-19. Sequenced material: peripheral blood. In DNA form, the CDR3 reads TGTGCCAGCAGTTTCGGGGGACTAGCGGCCGATACGCAGTATTTT. It is translated as CASSFGGLAADTQYF.